One and the same sample provided the 5 T cell receptor beta chains below, sequenced in a study of read filtering for tumor transcriptome and immune sequencing. Molecular barcoded adaptors covering alpha/delta and beta/gamma chains were used on approximately 400 ng RNA. MiXCR, run by TCRdb on the reads, gives a single entry per CDR3 protein. The sample contains 35,000 to 55,000 distinct CDR3 sequences, approximately 12% of which appear only once. Sequencing input: a population of CD138-negative cells sorted from bone marrow. The receptors were sampled from a donor at least 40 years old with multiple myeloma.

J is TRBJ2-2 and V is TRBV28; TRBD1 matches at 7 bases. Germline CDR1 and CDR2: MDHEN and SYDVKM. Trimming at V came to 5 bases and at J to 3 bases, leaving 12 bases not matched to a gene. CDR3 length: 17 residues. CDR3 sequence reads: CASSARRDSRYTGELFF. CDR3 nucleotide sequence: TGTGCCAGCAGTGCCCGCCGGGACAGCCGTTACACCGGGGAGCTGTTTTTT.

This clonotype was found many times. This rearrangement joins TRBV7-3 to TRBJ2-3, with TRBD2 as a possible D gene (6 bases). From germline, CDR1 is SGHTA and CDR2 FQGTGA. The CDR3 is 15 residues long. The V end was cut by 2 bases, the J end by 6 bases, with 15 bases between. The CDR3 is CASSLGGTEGDTQYF. The CDR3 DNA reads TGTGCCAGCAGCTTAGGCGGGACCGAAGGGGATACGCAGTATTTT.

This clonotype occurred many times. For the CDR3, the DNA is TGCGCCAGCAGCTTCGACCTGGGGACTGAAGCTTTCTTT. Translated, it gives CASSFDLGTEAFF. This chain connects TRBV5-1 to TRBJ1-1; the D is unclear. V lost 2 bases, J lost 5 bases, and 10 bases lay in between. CDR1 and CDR2 from the germline V gene are SGHRS and YFSETQ. This CDR3 is 13 amino acids long.

Ten or more counts support this clonotype. This chain uses TRBV20-1 with TRBJ1-1; D not resolved. V was trimmed by 3 bases and J by 6 bases, leaving 11 bases between them. CDR1 is DFQATT, CDR2 SNEGSKA, per germline (reference sequence). The CDR3 is made up of 12 amino acids. In DNA, the CDR3 is TGCAGTGCTAGTTCATTGGGTTCTGAAGCTTTCTTT. Its protein product is CSASSLGSEAFF.

The sample holds a few counts of this clonotype. A single base separates this from a much larger clone, so it may be a read error. This rearrangement joins TRBV5-1 to TRBJ2-1, with 13 bases identical to TRBD2. The trim removed 4 bases at V and 13 bases at J, leaving 5 bases unmatched. The CDR3 runs 13 residues. The germline V gene has CDR1 SGHRS and CDR2 YFSETQ. The CDR3: CASSHGLAGDQFF. The CDR3 bases are TGCGCCAGCAGCCATGGACTAGCGGGAGATCAGTTCTTC.